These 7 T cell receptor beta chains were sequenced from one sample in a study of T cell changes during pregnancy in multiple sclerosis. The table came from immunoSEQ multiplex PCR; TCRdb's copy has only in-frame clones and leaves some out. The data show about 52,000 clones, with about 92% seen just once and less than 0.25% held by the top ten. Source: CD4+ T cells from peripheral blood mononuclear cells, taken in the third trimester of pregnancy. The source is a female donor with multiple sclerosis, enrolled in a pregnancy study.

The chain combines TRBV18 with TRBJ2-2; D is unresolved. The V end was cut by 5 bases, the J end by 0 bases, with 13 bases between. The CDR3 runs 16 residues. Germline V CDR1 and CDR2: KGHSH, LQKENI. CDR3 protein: CASSAAPTSNTGELFF. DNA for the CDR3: TGTGCCAGCTCAGCGGCCCCCACCTCGAACACCGGGGAGCTGTTTTTT.

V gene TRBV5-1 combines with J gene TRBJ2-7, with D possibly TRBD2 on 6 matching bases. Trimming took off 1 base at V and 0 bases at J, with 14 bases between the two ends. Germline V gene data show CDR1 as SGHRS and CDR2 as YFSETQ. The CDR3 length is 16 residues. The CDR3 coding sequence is TGCGCCAGCAGCTTGAGGGCCGGCGGGGTCTCCTACGAGCAGTACTTC. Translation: CASSLRAGGVSYEQYF.

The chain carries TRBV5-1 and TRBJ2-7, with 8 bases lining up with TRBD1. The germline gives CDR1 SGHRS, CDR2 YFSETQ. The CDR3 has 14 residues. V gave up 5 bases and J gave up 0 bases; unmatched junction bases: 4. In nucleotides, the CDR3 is TGCGCCAGCAGGGAGGGACAGGTCTCCTACGAGCAGTACTTC. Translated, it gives CASREGQVSYEQYF.

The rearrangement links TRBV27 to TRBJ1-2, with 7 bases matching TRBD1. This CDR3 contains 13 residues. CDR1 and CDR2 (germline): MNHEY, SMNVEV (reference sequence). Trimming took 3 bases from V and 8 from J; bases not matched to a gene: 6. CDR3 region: CASSFRTGGGYTF. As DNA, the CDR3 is TGTGCCAGCAGTTTCAGGACAGGTGGAGGCTACACCTTC.

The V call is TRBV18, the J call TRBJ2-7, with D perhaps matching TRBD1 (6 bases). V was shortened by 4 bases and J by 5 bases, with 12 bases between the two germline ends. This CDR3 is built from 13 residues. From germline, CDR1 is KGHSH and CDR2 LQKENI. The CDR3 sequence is CASSLTGSHEQYF. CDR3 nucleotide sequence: TGTGCCAGCTCACTAACAGGGAGCCACGAGCAGTACTTC.

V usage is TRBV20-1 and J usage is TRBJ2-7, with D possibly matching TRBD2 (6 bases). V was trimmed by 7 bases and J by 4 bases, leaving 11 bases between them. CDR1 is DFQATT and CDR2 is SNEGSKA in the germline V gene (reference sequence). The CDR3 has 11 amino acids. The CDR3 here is CSGGGRYEQYF. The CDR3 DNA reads TGCAGTGGTGGAGGGCGGTACGAGCAGTACTTC.

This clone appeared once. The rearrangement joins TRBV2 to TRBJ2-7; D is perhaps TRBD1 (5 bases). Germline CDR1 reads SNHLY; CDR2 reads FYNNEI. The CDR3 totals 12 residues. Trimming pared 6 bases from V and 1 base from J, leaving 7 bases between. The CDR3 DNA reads TGTGCCAGCAGACGACAGTCCTACGAGCAGTACTTC. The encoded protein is CASRRQSYEQYF.